Presented here are 9 T cell receptor beta chains from one specimen sequenced in a study of T cells in Graves' hyperthyroidism and ophthalmopathy. There were TCR beta CDR3 regions amplified from RNA transcripts. TCR CDR3 underwent first-round RT-PCR with the HTBI primer set. MiXCR was run by TCRdb on the multiplex PCR reads, yielding one entry per CDR3 protein. The data hold 550,000 to 700,000 distinct CDR3 sequences, with roughly 50% observed a single time. Material: peripheral blood or thyroid tissue (not recorded which). The receptors were gathered from an adult woman with Graves' disease, either hyperthyroidism or ophthalmopathy (not recorded which).

This clonotype occurred many times. The rearrangement links TRBV7-3 to TRBJ2-2, with unresolved D. This CDR3 is 16 amino acids long. The V gene lost 0 bases and the J gene lost 1 base, with 9 bases spanning the gap. Germline V gene sequence: CDR1 SGHTA, CDR2 FQGTGA. CDR3 nucleotides: TGTGCCAGCAGCTTAACGTACACGGTGAACACCGGGGAGCTGTTTTTT. It translates to CASSLTYTVNTGELFF.

At least ten counts were recorded for this clonotype. The chain recombines TRBV7-8 with TRBJ2-2, with TRBD2 as a possible D gene (5 bases). The germline gives CDR1 SGHVS, CDR2 FQNEAQ. CDR3 length: 14 amino acids. Trimming took off 10 bases at V and 6 bases at J, with 18 bases between the two ends. CDR3 protein: CATWVGEVAGELFF. The CDR3 coding sequence is TGTGCCACCTGGGTGGGAGAGGTTGCCGGGGAGCTGTTTTTT.

The chain employs TRBV5-1 and TRBJ2-7; either TRBD1 or TRBD2 may fit D (6 bases each). This CDR3 spans 16 amino acids. With 3 bases removed from V and 4 bases from J, the gap between germline ends came to 20 bases. The germline V gene encodes CDR1 SGHRS and CDR2 YFSETQ. CDR3 coding DNA: TGCGCCAGCAGCTGGGGGGACACAGACTTGGAATACGAGCAGTACTTC. Amino acid sequence: CASSWGDTDLEYEQYF.

The genes are TRBV19 and TRBJ2-6; D may be TRBD1 (5 bases). The CDR3 sequence is 16 residues long. Germline CDR1 and CDR2: LNHDA and SQIVND (reference sequence). V gave up 3 bases and J gave up 0 bases, with 9 bases separating them. This chain's CDR3 is CASSMKGYSGANVLTF. In DNA form, the CDR3 reads TGTGCCAGTAGTATGAAGGGGTACTCTGGGGCCAACGTCCTGACTTTC. The complete variable domain, with remaining parts taken from reference TRBV19 and TRBJ2-6, reads DGGITQSPKYLFRKEGQNVTLSCEQNLNHDAMYWYRQDPGQGLRLIYYSQIVNDFQKGDIAEGYSVSREKKESFPLTVTSAQKNPTAFYLCASSMKGYSGANVLTFGAGSRLTVL.

This clonotype was found a few times. The chain uses TRBV28 and TRBJ2-7, with 15 bases fitting TRBD2. The CDR3 is 14 residues long. J lost 11 bases, V lost 6 bases, and 8 bases had no gene match. Germline V gene sequence: CDR1 MDHEN, CDR2 SYDVKM. The CDR3 spells CASSRGTSGRKEYF. CDR3 coding DNA: TGTGCCAGCAGCCGGGGGACTAGCGGGAGGAAGGAGTACTTC.

The V gene is TRBV7-2, the J gene TRBJ1-2; unclear D gene. Trimming removed 4 bases at V and 11 bases at J, with 14 bases between. Germline lookup yields CDR1 SGHTA and CDR2 FQGNSA. This CDR3 contains 12 residues. In DNA form, the CDR3 reads TGTGCCAGCAGCTCGCCAGGAGAGTTTTACACCTTC. Residues: CASSSPGEFYTF. Full variable domain (missing parts from reference TRBV7-2 and TRBJ1-2): GAGVSQSPSNKVTEKGKDVELRCDPISGHTALYWYRQSLGQGLEFLIYFQGNSAPDKSGLPSDRFSAERTGGSVSTLTIQRTQQEDSAVYLCASSSPGEFYTFGSGTRLTVV.

Remarks on this clonotype: The conserved final phenylalanine or tryptophan is absent from the CDR3, which likely points to a read error. No DNA is shown, since the ends of the CDR3 on it are uncertain; the CDR3 is the one TCRdb lists. The chain recombines TRBV7-9 with TRBJ1-1. CDR1 is SEHNR and CDR2 is FQNEAQ in the germline V gene (reference sequence). Including both end residues, the CDR3 is 9 amino acids long. Here the CDR3 reads CASSSQSGY.

This chain links TRBV12-3 or TRBV12-4 with TRBJ2-3; D is undetermined. The J call is in doubt because the DNA end fits TRBJ1-5 better. CDR3 length: 15 residues. The CDR3 nucleotides read TGTGCCAGCAGTTTCGGAGGAAGGGTATCAGATACGCAGCATTTT. This translates into CASSFGGRVSDTQHF.

V and J are TRBV21-1 and TRBJ2-7. TRBV21-1 is noted as a pseudogene. This CDR3 has 13 amino acids. The CDR3 protein is CAGSTGTSYEQYF. DNA of the CDR3: TGTGCCGGCAGCACGGGCACCTCCTACGAGCAGTACTTC.